The clone carrying this TCR beta chain was seen a few times. This specimen comes from a study of human T cells and chemical hapten exposure. J lost 0 bases, V lost 10 bases, and 7 bases had no gene match. The CDR3 has 14 residues. Germline CDR1 reads MNHEY; CDR2 reads SMNVEV (reference sequence). Individual cDNA molecules had unique molecular identifiers attached to them by the library. TCRdb analysed the RACE reads with MiXCR anew, one entry per CDR3 protein. Of roughly 380,000 distinct CDR3 sequences in the sample, about 6% are singletons; the top ten hold 4.5% to 6%. Time point reported: patch test 2, 6 weeks after DPC sensitization. The treatment was: therapeutic diphenylcyclopropenone sensitization with weekly scalp DPC.

The sequence derives from a woman aged 18-30 years with alopecia areata. Some clones in this sample may be carry-over from other donors' samples. This chain joins TRBV27 and TRBJ1-1, with TRBD1 matching 8 bases. The sample in question was whole blood, obtained in connection with sensitization to the hapten diphenylcyclopropenone (DPC). CDR3 coding DNA: TGTGCCATCCGCCCGACAGGGGTGAACACTGAAGCTTTCTTT. This translates into CAIRPTGVNTEAFF.